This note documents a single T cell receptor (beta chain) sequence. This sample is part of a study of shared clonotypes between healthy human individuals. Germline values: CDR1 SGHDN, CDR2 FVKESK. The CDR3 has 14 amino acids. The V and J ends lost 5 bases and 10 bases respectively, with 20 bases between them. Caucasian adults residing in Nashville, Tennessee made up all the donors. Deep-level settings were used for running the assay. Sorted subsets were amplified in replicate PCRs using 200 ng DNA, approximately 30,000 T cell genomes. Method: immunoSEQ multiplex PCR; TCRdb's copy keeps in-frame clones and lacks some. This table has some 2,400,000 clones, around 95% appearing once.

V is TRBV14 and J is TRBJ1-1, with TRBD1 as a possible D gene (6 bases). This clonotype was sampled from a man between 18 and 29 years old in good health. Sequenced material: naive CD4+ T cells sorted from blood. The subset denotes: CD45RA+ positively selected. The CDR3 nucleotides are TGTGCCAGCAGCAAAGGGAAAAAGACAGGAGGAGCTTTCTTT. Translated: CASSKGKKTGGAFF.